This TCR beta chain was documented in a study of CD8 T cells in Susac syndrome. An input of about 0.45 to 1 ug of RNA was subjected to reverse transcription using random hexamers. MiXCR, run by TCRdb on the immunoSEQ multiplex PCR reads, gives a single entry per CDR3 protein. Here the sample spans about 76,000 distinct CDR3 sequences, 90% to 95% being singletons. The CDR3 is made up of 21 amino acids. The germline V gene encodes CDR1 SGHAT and CDR2 FQDESV (reference sequence). The ends were cut back, 5 bases at V and 1 base at J, with 31 bases in the middle. This clonotype was observed a single time. Sequencing was carried out using CD8+ T cells from PBMCs. The sequence derives from a human donor with Susac syndrome. V usage is TRBV11-1 and J usage is TRBJ2-3, with D possibly being TRBD2 (6 bases). The CDR3 protein is CASSDPGGSALAQRGTDTQYF. The CDR3 DNA reads TGTGCCAGCAGCGACCCGGGCGGCAGCGCGCTAGCTCAGCGGGGCACAGATACGCAGTATTTT.